One and the same sample provided the 7 T cell receptor beta chains below, sequenced in a study of blood T cell repertoires in COVID-19. The method was immunoSEQ multiplex PCR; TCRdb's version includes in-frame clones alone and lacks a portion of them. The sample lists roughly 55,000 clones; approximately 80% were seen once. Sequenced sample: peripheral blood. The receptors come from a human donor with active or convalescent COVID-19. The donor label of this sample is uncertain.

The V gene is TRBV12-5, the J gene TRBJ2-3, with TRBD2 matching over 8 bases. The CDR3 loop spans 19 amino acids. Germline values: CDR1 LGHNT, CDR2 FRNRAP. The ends lost 0 bases at V and 0 bases at J; junction bases unmatched: 11. The CDR3 DNA follows: TGTGCTAGTGGTTTGGTACACGTGGCGGGAGGCCGCAGCACAGATACGCAGTATTTT. Protein: CASGLVHVAGGRSTDTQYF.

The chain has TRBV10-1 and TRBJ2-1; D gene unclear. The germline gives CDR1 WNHNN, CDR2 SYGVQD (reference sequence). The V and J ends lost 5 bases and 0 bases respectively, with 11 bases between them. The CDR3 runs 15 residues. The CDR3 sequence: CASSKHLPSYNEQFF. DNA for the CDR3: TGCGCCAGCAGTAAGCATTTACCCTCCTACAATGAGCAGTTCTTC.

V usage is TRBV11-2 and J usage is TRBJ2-3; TRBD2 aligns across 11 bases. Germline V CDR1 and CDR2: SGHAT, FQNNGV. This CDR3 spans 16 amino acids. Unmatched junction bases numbered 5, after V lost 4 bases and J lost 2 bases. Here the CDR3 DNA reads TGTGCCAGCAGCTACCGGACTAGCGGGCCCACAGATACGCAGTATTTT. Residues: CASSYRTSGPTDTQYF.

The chain joins TRBV14 to TRBJ2-7; D not resolved. CDR3 length: 12 residues. Between the trimmed V and J ends, which lost 3 bases and 9 bases, there was a span of 12 bases. Germline V gene sequence: CDR1 SGHDN, CDR2 FVKESK. The CDR3 DNA is TGTGCCAGCAGCCACCCACCCCAGCGGCAGTACTTC. Translation: CASSHPPQRQYF. Combining the CDR3 with reference TRBV14 and TRBJ2-7 gives the whole variable domain EAGVTQFPSHSVIEKGQTVTLRCDPISGHDNLYWYRRVMGKEIKFLLHFVKESKQDESGMPNNRFLAERTGGTYSTLKVQPAELEDSGVYFCASSHPPQRQYFGPGTRLTVT.

This chain connects TRBV11-3 to TRBJ2-2; perhaps TRBD1 as D (7 bases). CDR1 is SGHNT, CDR2 YENEEA, per germline. V shed 7 bases and J shed 6 bases, with 12 bases lying between them. This CDR3 contains 13 residues. The CDR3 sequence: CASKAGGPGELFF. CDR3 DNA sequence: TGTGCCAGCAAGGCAGGGGGGCCCGGGGAGCTGTTTTTT.

The chain employs TRBV18 and TRBJ1-4, with D unclear. The CDR3 covers 14 residues. V was pared by 2 bases and J by 0 bases, with 4 bases between. Per germline, CDR1 KGHSH and CDR2 LQKENI. The CDR3 here is CASSPGSTNEKLFF. CDR3 nucleotide sequence: TGTGCCAGCTCACCAGGCTCAACTAATGAAAAACTGTTTTTT.

The V call is TRBV4-1, the J call TRBJ1-2; no firm D call. Trimming pared 2 bases from V and 0 bases from J, leaving 16 bases between. The CDR3 length is 17 residues. Per the germline V gene, CDR1 is MGHRA and CDR2 is YSYEKL. The CDR3 here is CASSQSPRRSPNYGYTF. The DNA for the CDR3 is TGCGCCAGCAGCCAATCCCCACGGAGGAGCCCTAACTATGGCTACACCTTC.